This T cell receptor (beta chain) was captured by sequencing in a study of CD8+CD57+ T cells in acquired aplastic anemia. TCR beta VDJ and CDR3 were profiled, and genomic DNA was the template. One entry per CDR3 protein results from TCRdb running MiXCR on the reads. Of roughly 260,000 distinct CDR3 sequences in the sample, around half were seen once. General observations from the study: Significant differences in CD8+ Simpson's diversity were not observed between patients and controls.

As concerns this clonotype: Antigen specificity is unknown.

Germline CDR1 and CDR2: SNHLY and FYNNEI. The CDR3 has 14 residues. V dropped 6 bases and J dropped 6; count of bases not matched to a gene: 8. Patients included in sequencing had previously demonstrated CD8+CD57+ cell expansion by flow cytometry. As a group, the patients uniformly had severe acquired aplastic anemia. The receptor's source is a human donor with aplastic anemia. The chain links TRBV2 to TRBJ2-3; TRBD1 matches at 8 bases. Sequencing used sorted CD4+, CD8+, or CD8+CD57+ T cells (not recorded which) from PBMCs. CDR3 sequence: CASSYRGAMDTQYF. In nucleotides, the CDR3 is TGTGCCAGCAGCTACAGGGGGGCGATGGATACGCAGTATTTT.